Described below is a single TCR beta chain sequence and its context. The antigen remains unidentified. The data belong to a study of T cell responses to AZD1222 COVID-19 vaccine. General study findings and limits: The CD4 TCRs associated with vaccination extended across spike and predominated at 160-218 and 743-854.

The data were produced by immunoSEQ multiplex PCR, yet TCRdb's version contains in-frame clones alone and is incomplete. The repertoire has under 150,000 clones, almost 90% of them found once; the top ten carry approximately 1.6%. The germline gives CDR1 SGHTA, CDR2 FQGNSA. The V gene lost 1 base and the J gene lost 1 base, with 12 bases spanning the gap. The CDR3 runs to 16 residues. This clonotype was obtained from an adult who received the AZD1222 COVID-19 vaccine. The sequences come from peripheral blood, collected 28 days after the second AZD1222 dose. This chain uses TRBV7-2 with TRBJ2-3; D is perhaps TRBD2 (6 bases). The CDR3 bases are TGTGCCAGCAGCTTAGAGGCTAGCGACCGCACAGATACGCAGTATTTT. Amino acid sequence: CASSLEASDRTDTQYF.